The 10 T cell receptor beta chains in this list originate from one sample, sequenced in a study of tissue T cells after allogeneic stem cell transplantation. Method: immunoSEQ multiplex PCR; TCRdb's copy keeps in-frame clones and lacks some. The sample yields 8,000 to 10,000 clones, roughly 38% seen once. Sample time point: mouse harvest day 14 after allogeneic transplant. The graft held 10^6 splenic CD5+ T cells and 10^7 T-cell-depleted bone marrow cells. Sequencing was performed on skin. These receptors were obtained from a female BALB/c mouse given C57BL/6 T cells with graft-versus-host disease after an allogeneic hematopoietic cell transplant.

Remarks on this clone: The genes and germline here are from mouse. The observed sequence ends 1 residue before the CDR3 terminus, with the missing tail filled in from the germline J gene. The J gene is TRBJ1-1, the V gene TRBV26; 9 positions agree with TRBD1. The CDR3 has 13 amino acids. V was pared by 4 bases and J by 3 bases, with 0 bases of the junction left unmatched. The germline gives CDR1 KGHPV, CDR2 FQNQEV (reference sequence). CDR3 in amino acids: CASSRDRDTEVFF. CDR3 DNA (partial): TGTGCCAGCAGTCGGGACAGGGACACAGAAGTCTTC.

Concerning this clone: Germline and genes here are mouse. The DNA ends 1 residue before the CDR3 does, and the rest of the CDR3 is filled in from the germline J gene. The chain couples TRBV26 to TRBJ1-4; 7 bases match TRBD1. The ends lost 4 bases at V and 4 bases at J; junction bases unmatched: 6. Per germline, CDR1 KGHPV and CDR2 FQNQEV (reference sequence). This CDR3 contains 15 residues. The sequenced CDR3 bases are TGTGCCAGCAGTCCACAGGGGCGATTCAACGAAAGATTATTT. This sequence encodes CASSPQGRFNERLF. The complete CDR3 sequence is CASSPQGRFNERLFF. Full variable domain (missing parts from reference TRBV26 and TRBJ1-4): NSKVIQTPRYLVKGQGQKAKMRCIPEKGHPVVFWYQQNKNNEFKFLINFQNQEVLQQIDMTEKRFSAECPSNSPCSLEIQSSEAGDSALYLCASSPQGRFNERLFFGHGTKLSVL.

A remark on this clone: The genes are named according to mouse. Here the CDR3 reads CASSQDNNYAEQFF. The sequenced CDR3 bases are TGTGCCAGCAGCCAGGACAATAACTATGCTGAGCAGTTC. This chain joins TRBV5 and TRBJ2-1, with D possibly TRBD1 on 5 matching bases. The read ends 1 residue before the CDR3 terminus; that terminus is restored from the germline J gene. The CDR3 covers 14 residues. Germline V gives CDR1 LGHNA, CDR2 YNLKQL (reference sequence). V lost 3 bases, J lost 0 bases, and 6 bases lay in between.

This clone is medium-sized (0.01 to 0.1%) by share. Mouse germline and gene names are used. The read halts 1 residue ahead of the CDR3 end, with the missing end drawn from the germline J gene. This chain joins TRBV12-1 and TRBJ2-5, with D possibly being TRBD1 or TRBD2 (5 bases each). Between the trimmed V and J ends, which lost 1 base and 1 base, there was a span of 8 bases. The germline V gene encodes CDR1 SGHSN and CDR2 HYEKVE. The CDR3 is made up of 14 amino acids. CDR3 bases read: TGTGCCAGCTCTCTTGCGGGGGACCAAGACACCCAGTAC. Its protein product is CASSLAGDQDTQY. The CDR3 in full is CASSLAGDQDTQYF.

Regarding this clone: The gene symbols are mouse symbols. Sequencing ends 1 residue short of the CDR3 end; the germline J gene provides the rest. This chain connects TRBV16 to TRBJ2-4, with 9 bases matching TRBD2. V gave up 6 bases and J gave up 4 bases; unmatched junction bases: 2. CDR3 length: 13 amino acids. Germline CDR1 reads SGHSA; CDR2 reads FRNQAP. CDR3 protein: CASSLGGKNTLYF. CDR3 DNA, as far as it was read: TGTGCAAGCAGTCTGGGGGGGAAAAACACCTTGTAC.

In this sample, this clone turned up a few times. Gene names are the mouse ones. The read falls 1 residue short of the CDR3 end, and the missing part is taken from the germline J gene. This rearrangement joins TRBV3 to TRBJ2-2; 7 nucleotides agree with TRBD2. The V gene's germline CDR1 is SNHLY and CDR2 FYNGKV (reference sequence). CDR3 length: 14 residues. V lost 1 base to trimming and J lost 5 bases; unmatched junction nucleotides: 1. CDR3 loop: CASSLVWGTGQLYF. CDR3 DNA (partial): TGTGCCAGCAGCTTAGTCTGGGGGACCGGGCAGCTCTAC.

As for this clone: The germline and genes are mouse ones. The read finishes 1 residue shy of the CDR3 end, and the germline J gene is used to complete it. V usage is TRBV26 and J usage is TRBJ2-2; D might be TRBD1 (6 bases). The CDR3 is 14 amino acids. Between the trimmed V and J ends, which lost 3 bases and 4 bases, there was a span of 9 bases. CDR1 is KGHPV and CDR2 is FQNQEV in the germline V gene (reference sequence). CDR3 sequence: CASSLRGGTGQLYF. The CDR3 bases that were read are TGTGCCAGCAGTCTCAGGGGTGGCACCGGGCAGCTCTAC. Looking up the rest from reference TRBV26 and TRBJ2-2 gives the full variable domain: NSKVIQTPRYLVKGQGQKAKMRCIPEKGHPVVFWYQQNKNNEFKFLINFQNQEVLQQIDMTEKRFSAECPSNSPCSLEIQSSEAGDSALYLCASSLRGGTGQLYFGEGSKLTVL.

Comments on this clone: Gene and germline names: mouse. The read terminates 1 residue ahead of where the CDR3 ends, so the germline J gene completes it. The V and J genes are TRBV26 and TRBJ2-4, with D uncertain. The CDR3 runs 15 residues. Germline assignment: CDR1 KGHPV and CDR2 FQNQEV (reference sequence). Trimming removed 2 bases at V and 0 bases at J, with 9 bases between. Partial CDR3 DNA: TGTGCCAGCAGTCTGGGGAGAGGGAGTCAAAACACCTTGTAC. It encodes CASSLGRGSQNTLY. In full, the CDR3 reads CASSLGRGSQNTLYF.

On this clone itself: Mouse names are used for the genes. The CDR3 region is CSSRSTGGNTEVFF. The DNA read from the CDR3 is TGCTCCAGCAGATCAACAGGGGGCAACACAGAAGTCTTC. The chain is built from TRBV23 and TRBJ1-1; TRBD1 is taken as the D call from the table, unchecked against the DNA. The read halts 1 residue ahead of the CDR3 end, with the missing end drawn from the germline J gene. CDR3 length equals 14 residues. Germline lookup yields CDR1 KGHTA and CDR2 FQNQQP.

About this clone itself: Gene names follow the mouse nomenclature. Read data end 1 residue before the CDR3 end; the end is taken from the germline J gene. This chain joins TRBV26 and TRBJ2-1, with D unclear. Looked up from germline, CDR1 is KGHPV and CDR2 is FQNQEV (reference sequence). The V and J ends lost 6 bases and 1 base respectively, with 10 bases between them. The CDR3 contains 14 residues. CDR3 DNA, as far as it was read: TGTGCCAGCAGCTCCGGGATCAACTATGCTGAGCAGTTC. It encodes CASSSGINYAEQF. Given in full, the CDR3 is CASSSGINYAEQFF.